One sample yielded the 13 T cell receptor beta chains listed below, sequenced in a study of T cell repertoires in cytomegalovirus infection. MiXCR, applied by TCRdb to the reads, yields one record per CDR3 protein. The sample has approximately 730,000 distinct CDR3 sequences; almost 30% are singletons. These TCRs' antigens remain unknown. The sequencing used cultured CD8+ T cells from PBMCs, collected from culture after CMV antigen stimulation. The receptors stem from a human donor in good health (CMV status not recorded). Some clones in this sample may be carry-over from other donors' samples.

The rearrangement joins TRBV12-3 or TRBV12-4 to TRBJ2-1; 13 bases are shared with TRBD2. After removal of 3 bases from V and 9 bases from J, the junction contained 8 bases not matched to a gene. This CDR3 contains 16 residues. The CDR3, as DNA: TGTGCCAGCAGTTTCCAACTAGCGGGGGGGCCTAGTGAGCAGTTCTTC. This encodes CASSFQLAGGPSEQFF.

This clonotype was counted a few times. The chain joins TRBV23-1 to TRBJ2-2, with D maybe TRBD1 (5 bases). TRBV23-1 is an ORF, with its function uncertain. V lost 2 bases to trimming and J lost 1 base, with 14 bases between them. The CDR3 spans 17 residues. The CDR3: CASSQDRSTGNTGELFF. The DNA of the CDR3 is TGCGCCAGCAGTCAAGACCGCAGCACAGGGAACACCGGGGAGCTGTTTTTT.

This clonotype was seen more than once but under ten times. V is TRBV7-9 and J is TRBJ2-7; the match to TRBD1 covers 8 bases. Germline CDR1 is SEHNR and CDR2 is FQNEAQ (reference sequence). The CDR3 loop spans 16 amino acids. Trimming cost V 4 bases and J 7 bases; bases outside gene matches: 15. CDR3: CASSSSGGQIAVEQYF. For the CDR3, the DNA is TGTGCCAGCAGCTCCTCAGGGGGCCAGATAGCAGTGGAGCAGTACTTC.

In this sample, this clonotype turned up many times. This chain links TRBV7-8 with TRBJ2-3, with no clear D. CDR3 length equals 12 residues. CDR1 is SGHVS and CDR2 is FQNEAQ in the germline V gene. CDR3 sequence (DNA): TGTGCAGTAGTAGCAGGTCCCGATACGCAGTATTTT. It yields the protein CAVVAGPDTQYF.

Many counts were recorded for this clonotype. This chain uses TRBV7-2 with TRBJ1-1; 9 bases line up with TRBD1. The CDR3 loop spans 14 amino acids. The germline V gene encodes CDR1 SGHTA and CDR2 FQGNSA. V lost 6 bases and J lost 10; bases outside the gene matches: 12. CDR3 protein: CASRPGTGIGGAFF. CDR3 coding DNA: TGTGCCAGCAGACCCGGGACAGGGATCGGTGGAGCTTTCTTT.

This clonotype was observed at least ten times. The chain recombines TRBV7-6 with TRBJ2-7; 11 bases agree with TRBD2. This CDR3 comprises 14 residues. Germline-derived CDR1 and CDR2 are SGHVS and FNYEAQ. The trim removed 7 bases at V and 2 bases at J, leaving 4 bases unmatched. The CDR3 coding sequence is TGTGCCAGCACCCTTAGCGGGGGGGCCTACGAGCAGTACTTC. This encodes CASTLSGGAYEQYF.

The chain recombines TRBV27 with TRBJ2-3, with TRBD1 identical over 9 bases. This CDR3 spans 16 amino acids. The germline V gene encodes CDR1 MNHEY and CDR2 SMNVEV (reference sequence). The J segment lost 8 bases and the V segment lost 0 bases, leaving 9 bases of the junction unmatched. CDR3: CASSLSGTGSGGTQYF. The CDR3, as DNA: TGTGCCAGCAGTTTATCGGGGACAGGGTCGGGGGGTACGCAGTATTTT.

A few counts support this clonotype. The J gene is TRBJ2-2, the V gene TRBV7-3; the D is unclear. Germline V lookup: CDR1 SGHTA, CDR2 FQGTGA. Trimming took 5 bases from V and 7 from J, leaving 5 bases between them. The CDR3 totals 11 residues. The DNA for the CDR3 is TGTGCCAGCAGCGTGAACGGGGAGCTGTTTTTT. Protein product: CASSVNGELFF.

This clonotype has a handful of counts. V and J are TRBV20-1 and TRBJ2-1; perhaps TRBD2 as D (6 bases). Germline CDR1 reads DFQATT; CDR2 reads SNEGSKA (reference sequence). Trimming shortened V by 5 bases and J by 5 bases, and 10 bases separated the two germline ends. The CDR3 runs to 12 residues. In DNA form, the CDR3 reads TGCAGTGCTGCGGACTACCACAATGAGCAGTTCTTC. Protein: CSAADYHNEQFF.

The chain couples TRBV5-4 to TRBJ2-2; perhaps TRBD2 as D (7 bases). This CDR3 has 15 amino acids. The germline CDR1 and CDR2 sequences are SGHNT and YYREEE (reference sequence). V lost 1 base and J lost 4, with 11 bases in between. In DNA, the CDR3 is TGTGCCAGCAGCTTGCCAGGGGAGGGCACCGGGGAGCTGTTTTTT. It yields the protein CASSLPGEGTGELFF.

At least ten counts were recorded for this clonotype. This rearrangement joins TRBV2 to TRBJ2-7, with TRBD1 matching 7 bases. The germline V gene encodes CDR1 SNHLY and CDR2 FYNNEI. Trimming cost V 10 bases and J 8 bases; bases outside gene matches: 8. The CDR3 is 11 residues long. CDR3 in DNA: TGTGCCACCAGGGACAGAATACAGCAGTACGTC. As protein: CATRDRIQQYV.

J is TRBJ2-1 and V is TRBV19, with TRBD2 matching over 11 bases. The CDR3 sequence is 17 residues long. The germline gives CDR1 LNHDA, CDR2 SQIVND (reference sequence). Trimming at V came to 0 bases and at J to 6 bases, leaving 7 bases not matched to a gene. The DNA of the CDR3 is TGTGCCAGTAGTATAGACATCGCCACTAGCGGGGGCAATGAGCAGTTCTTC. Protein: CASSIDIATSGGNEQFF.

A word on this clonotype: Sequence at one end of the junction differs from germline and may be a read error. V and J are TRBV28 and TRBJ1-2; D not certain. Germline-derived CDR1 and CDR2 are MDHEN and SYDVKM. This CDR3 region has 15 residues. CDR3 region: CASSFVGEINYVYTF. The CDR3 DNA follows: TGTGCCAGCAGTTTTGTTGGGGAAATTAACTATGTCTACACCTTC.